This T cell receptor beta chain is drawn from a study of CD8 T cells in ankylosing spondylitis (dated by TCRdb to the late 2010s). At the level of the whole study: The study set out to find disease-linked TCR variants by profiling T cell receptor beta repertoires in ankylosing spondylitis patients and healthy donors. The full study cohort comprised 25 ankylosing spondylitis patients and approximately 100 healthy donors. Samples of peripheral blood were taken, and for ankylosing spondylitis patients, synovial fluid was collected as well.

The CDR3 measures 15 amino acids from cysteine to phenylalanine. Here the CDR3 DNA is all that survives: 45 bases in frame from base 1. CDR1 and CDR2, per the germline V gene, are KGHSH and LQKENI. Between the V and J ends, shortened by 3 bases and 4 bases respectively, the junction contains 15 bases. Study-level results and caveats: A TCR beta motif of fewer than 10 highly homologous amino acid variants appeared characteristic of blood from ankylosing spondylitis patients. Some of the motif variants had been reported before in the synovial fluid and blood of reactive arthritis patients, a finding that suggests common disease-initiation mechanisms. According to the report, matched synovial fluid samples from ankylosing spondylitis patients were significantly enriched for the disease-linked clones. A CD8+ phenotype was shown by the disease-linked clones, which were found at relatively low frequencies in peripheral blood.

The listed sequencing device is Illumina HiSeq 2500. Quantitative 5'-RACE with molecular barcodes was the method used to prepare the TCR beta libraries. In the authors' own workflow: A new computational method, built on a probabilistic model of VDJ rearrangement, was used to identify disease-linked TCR variants. TCRdb's own reprocessing of the public reads used fastp at Q25 and MiXCR and kept productive beta chains. Rows merge per CDR3 protein into single entries with the most common DNA and genes. In this record, the V and J calls reflect TCRdb's handling and not the investigators' own analysis. Here the sample has about 800,000 distinct CDR3 sequences; about 11% occur a single time. Approximately 0.5% of the sample lies in the top ten. On this clonotype: Its binding antigen is unknown. Base qualities are missing; no much larger clone stands one base away.

This clonotype was obtained from a male donor with ankylosing spondylitis. The specimen was blood, either unsorted or a sorted T cell fraction (not recorded which). The rearranged chain carries TRBV18 and TRBJ1-2, with TRBD1 as a weak D call on 5 bases. The sequenced DNA: TGTGCCAGCTCACCGGCCCGGGACCGGGTCTATGGCTACACCTTC. It translates to CASSPARDRVYGYTF.